The T cell receptor beta chain under discussion was sequenced for a study of cytomegalovirus exposure and HLA in healthy donors. Study-level results: Presence/absence analyses rested on an assumption that sequencing depth was roughly uniform across donors. Reports showed the classifier diagnosing cytomegalovirus status with high specificity and sensitivity.

The CDR3 covers 17 residues. Looked up from germline, CDR1 is SGHRS and CDR2 is YFSETQ. The V segment lost 0 bases and the J segment 1 base; nucleotides outside the gene matches: 5. In the case of this clone: Its target is unknown.

Primers: 60 Vbeta forward and 13 Jbeta reverse. Assay used: immunoSEQ multiplex PCR; TCRdb lists only in-frame clones, some missing. Of about 200,000 clones listed, around 79% were seen once; the top ten hold approximately 1.5%. The V and J genes are TRBV5-1 and TRBJ1-1; 11 bases fit TRBD1. The specimen was PBMCs. This clonotype was sampled from a girl between 10 and 17 years old in good health and CMV-seropositive. CDR3: CASSLGGTGGTNTEAFF. For the CDR3, the DNA is TGCGCCAGCAGCTTGGGGGGGACAGGGGGGACGAACACTGAAGCTTTCTTT.